These T cell receptor beta chains were read from a single sample in a study of T cell responses to AZD1222 COVID-19 vaccine. Profiled with immunoSEQ multiplex PCR; TCRdb holds only in-frame clones, not every one. The data show 95,000 to 130,000 clones, about 90% seen once. Sample: peripheral blood, taken 28 days after the second AZD1222 dose. These receptors were obtained from an adult who received the AZD1222 COVID-19 vaccine. The CDR3 runs from the conserved cysteine through the conserved F or W. Fields, in order: D gene, V gene, clone size, J gene, CDR3 DNA, CDR3 protein. A D gene is named only where the DNA matches it firmly. Only some rows state a clone size, as once, few, many or a class for expanded clones.

-	TRBV5-1	-	TRBJ2-2	TGCGCCAGCAGCTTTAAATGGGAGCCCACCGGGGAGCTGTTTTTT	CASSFKWEPTGELFF
TRBD2	TRBV7-2	-	TRBJ2-3	TGTGCCAGCAGCTTAGGGCTAGCGGGTGCAGATACGCAGTATTTT	CASSLGLAGADTQYF
TRBD1	TRBV7-8	-	TRBJ1-5	TGTGCCAGCAGCCGCTCCGGGACAGGGGCGGGTAATCAGCCCCAGCATTTT	CASSRSGTGAGNQPQHF
TRBD1	TRBV9	-	TRBJ2-1	TGTGCCAGCAGCGTGGACAGGGGCCACACCTACAATGAGCAGTTCTTC	CASSVDRGHTYNEQFF
-	TRBV25-1	-	TRBJ2-7	TGTGCCAGCAGCCCAGAGGAGGTGGGAGTAGGGAACGAGCAGTACTTC	CASSPEEVGVGNEQYF
TRBD2	TRBV4-2	-	TRBJ2-5	TGTGCCAGCAGCCAAGAAATCCTAGCGGGAGGGCCGGAGACCCAGTACTTC	CASSQEILAGGPETQYF
TRBD1	TRBV29-1	-	TRBJ2-4	TGCAGCGTTGAGGGACAGAAAAACATTCAGTACTTC	CSVEGQKNIQYF
-	TRBV28	-	TRBJ2-6	TGTGCCAGCAGTGTGGACACCTCTGGGGCCAACGTCCTGACTTTC	CASSVDTSGANVLTF
-	TRBV11-3	-	TRBJ2-7	TGTGCCAGCAGCCGTCAGGCGGGGGCAGTCGAGCAGTACTTC	CASSRQAGAVEQYF
TRBD1	TRBV28	-	TRBJ1-2	TGTGCCAGCAGCGACAGGGGGTATGGCTACACCTTC	CASSDRGYGYTF
-	TRBV13	-	TRBJ1-4	TGTGCCAGCAGCTTAGTCGACAGTCTGAATGAAAAACTGTTTTTT	CASSLVDSLNEKLFF
-	TRBV27	-	TRBJ1-2	TGTGCCAGCAGTCCCGACCACTCTCGACTAGGGGGTCTTCGGGGCTACACCTTC	CASSPDHSRLGGLRGYTF
-	TRBV5-6	-	TRBJ1-2	TGTGCCAGCAAGGAGTCGGGGTCTAACTATGGCTACACCTTC	CASKESGSNYGYTF
-	TRBV10-3	-	TRBJ1-3	TGTGCCATCAGCACCCGGACAGCGGCTGGAAACACCATATATTTT	CAISTRTAAGNTIYF
TRBD1	TRBV19	-	TRBJ1-2	TGTGCCACAAATGACAGGGAAGCTAACTATGGCTACACCTTC	CATNDREANYGYTF
-	TRBV6-5	-	TRBJ2-2	TGTGCCAGCAGTTTAAGCGGAACCACCGGGGAGCTGTTTTTT	CASSLSGTTGELFF
TRBD2	TRBV6-5	-	TRBJ2-3	TGTGCCAGCAGAACGACTAGCGGGAGTACAGATACGCAGTATTTT	CASRTTSGSTDTQYF
-	TRBV27	-	TRBJ2-5	TGTGCCAGCAGTTTATTAGGGCCGGGCGGGGAGACCCAGTACTTC	CASSLLGPGGETQYF
-	TRBV27	-	TRBJ1-2	TGTGCCAGCAGCCCGGGGGGTCTCTATGGCTACACCTTC	CASSPGGLYGYTF
-	TRBV7-3	-	TRBJ1-1	TGTGCCAGCAGCTTAACCGGCAGGGACACTGAAGCTTTCTTT	CASSLTGRDTEAFF
-	TRBV28	-	TRBJ2-2	TGTGCCAGCAGTTTGAGCATCGAGACCGGGGAGCTGTTTTTT	CASSLSIETGELFF
-	TRBV9	-	TRBJ1-2	TGTGCCAGCAGCGAGGGAACGGGGATAAACTATGGCTACACCTTC	CASSEGTGINYGYTF
-	TRBV28	-	TRBJ2-3	TGTGCCAGTAGCCCGGGGGATAGCAGTCCAGATACGCAGTATTTT	CASSPGDSSPDTQYF
-	TRBV4-1	-	TRBJ2-7	TGCGCCAGCAGCCACCCAGACGGGTTCTACGAGCAGTACTTC	CASSHPDGFYEQYF
-	TRBV3-1/TRBV3-2	-	TRBJ1-3	TGTGCCAGCAGCCAACTGGCTTCTGGAAACACCATATATTTT	CASSQLASGNTIYF
TRBD2	TRBV29-1	few	TRBJ2-1	TGCAGCGCGCAGGGGGTTAGCGGACTAGCGGGAAGGGGTGAGCAGTTCTTC	CSAQGVSGLAGRGEQFF
TRBD1	TRBV9	-	TRBJ1-2	TGTGCCAGCAGCCCGGGACAGGTAGCTAACTATGGCTACACCTTC	CASSPGQVANYGYTF
TRBD1	TRBV11-1	-	TRBJ1-2	TGTGCCAGCAGCTTTACGACAGGGTCCTGGAATGGCTACACCTTC	CASSFTTGSWNGYTF
-	TRBV27	-	TRBJ2-1	TGTGCCAGCTTTTCCTGGGAGAATGAGCAGTTCTTC	CASFSWENEQFF
-	TRBV18	-	TRBJ2-7	TGTGCCAGCTCACCGGCAGGAGGCGAGCAGTACTTC	CASSPAGGEQYF
-	TRBV6-5	-	TRBJ1-2	TGTGCCAGCAGTCCTAGACTGTCTAACTATGGCTACACCTTC	CASSPRLSNYGYTF
-	TRBV29-1	-	TRBJ1-2	TGCAGCGTTGACGTGTCCGGCTACACCTTC	CSVDVSGYTF